These T cell receptor beta chains were read from a single sample in a study of cytotoxic CD8 clonotypes in ibrutinib-treated CLL. The protocol was immunoSEQ multiplex PCR, while the TCRdb copy is restricted to in-frame clones and leaves out a portion. The table has 160,000 or so clones, about 88% seen once. This material consisted of PBMCs, taken at disease progression, from a patient treated with ibrutinib. The receptors stem from a human donor with chronic lymphocytic leukemia. Each CDR3 is given with its conserved first and last residue. Fields, in order: J gene, V gene, clone size, D gene, CDR3 DNA, CDR3 protein. D genes are given only for firm matches. Some rows mark clone size as missing; the rest say once, few, many or name a class of expanded clone.

J gene: TRBJ1-1
V gene: TRBV10-3
clone size: -
D gene: -
CDR3 DNA: TGTGCCGTATCAGGGCCTCGGAACACTGAAGCTTTCTTT
CDR3 protein: CAVSGPRNTEAFF

J gene: TRBJ2-1
V gene: TRBV9
clone size: -
D gene: TRBD1
CDR3 DNA: TGTGCCAGCAGACCACAGGGGCTCTCCTACAATGAGCAGTTCTTC
CDR3 protein: CASRPQGLSYNEQFF

J gene: TRBJ1-5
V gene: TRBV7-2
clone size: -
D gene: -
CDR3 DNA: TGTGCCAGCAGCCAGAGAGGGGGGAGCGGGCAGCCCCAGCATTTT
CDR3 protein: CASSQRGGSGQPQHF

J gene: TRBJ2-7
V gene: TRBV28
clone size: -
D gene: TRBD2
CDR3 DNA: TGTGCCAGCAGTTTATCAACCCGCCTAGCGGGAGTTGGCTACGAGCAGTACTTC
CDR3 protein: CASSLSTRLAGVGYEQYF

J gene: TRBJ2-7
V gene: TRBV25-1
clone size: -
D gene: -
CDR3 DNA: TGTGCCAGCAGTGATACCCCCGCAGGGCGCGACGAGCAGTACTTC
CDR3 protein: CASSDTPAGRDEQYF

J gene: TRBJ1-2
V gene: TRBV30
clone size: -
D gene: -
CDR3 DNA: TGTGCCTGGAAGGCAGGGAGGGGAGATGGCTACACCTTC
CDR3 protein: CAWKAGRGDGYTF

J gene: TRBJ1-3
V gene: TRBV18
clone size: -
D gene: -
CDR3 DNA: TGTGCCAGCTCACCACTATCAGAAGTCTCTGGAAACACCATATATTTT
CDR3 protein: CASSPLSEVSGNTIYF

J gene: TRBJ1-5
V gene: TRBV6-1
clone size: -
D gene: -
CDR3 DNA: TGTGCCAGCAGCCCCCCTAGGGTGACAGTACAGCCCCAGCATTTT
CDR3 protein: CASSPPRVTVQPQHF

J gene: TRBJ2-5
V gene: TRBV9
clone size: -
D gene: TRBD2
CDR3 DNA: TGTGCCAGCAGCGTAGGCGCTAGCGGGGCAGGAGAGACCCAGTACTTC
CDR3 protein: CASSVGASGAGETQYF

J gene: TRBJ1-3
V gene: TRBV28
clone size: -
D gene: TRBD1
CDR3 DNA: TGTGCCAGCAGTACCGGGACAGGACCTATATCTGGAAACACCATATATTTT
CDR3 protein: CASSTGTGPISGNTIYF

J gene: TRBJ1-1
V gene: TRBV5-1
clone size: -
D gene: TRBD1
CDR3 DNA: TGCGCCAGCAGCGGCGGGACAGATAACACTGAAGCTTTCTTT
CDR3 protein: CASSGGTDNTEAFF

J gene: TRBJ2-2
V gene: TRBV5-1
clone size: -
D gene: TRBD1
CDR3 DNA: TGCGCCAGCACCCCGGGACAGGGGGGAACCGGGGAGCTGTTTTTT
CDR3 protein: CASTPGQGGTGELFF

J gene: TRBJ1-4
V gene: TRBV10-3
clone size: -
D gene: -
CDR3 DNA: TGTGCCATCAGTGAAGGGGGACAAGGGAATAATGAAAAACTGTTTTTT
CDR3 protein: CAISEGGQGNNEKLFF

J gene: TRBJ2-4
V gene: TRBV19
clone size: -
D gene: -
CDR3 DNA: TGTGCCAGTAGTACCCCGGGACTCAAAGGGGACATTCAGTACTTC
CDR3 protein: CASSTPGLKGDIQYF

J gene: TRBJ2-2
V gene: TRBV9
clone size: -
D gene: -
CDR3 DNA: TGTGCCAGCAGCTTATCCGGGACACCCGCTCTGAACACCGGGGAGCTGTTTTTT
CDR3 protein: CASSLSGTPALNTGELFF

J gene: TRBJ1-1
V gene: TRBV6-6
clone size: -
D gene: -
CDR3 DNA: TGTGCCAGCAGCACCTCGACAGGGAACACTGAAGCTTTCTTT
CDR3 protein: CASSTSTGNTEAFF

J gene: TRBJ2-7
V gene: TRBV5-6
clone size: few
D gene: TRBD2
CDR3 DNA: TGTGCCAGCAGCGCGAGGATAGCGGGCTACGAGCAGTACTTC
CDR3 protein: CASSARIAGYEQYF

J gene: TRBJ2-2
V gene: TRBV27
clone size: -
D gene: -
CDR3 DNA: TGTGCCAGCAGTCGCCCCAGGGTTGGGGCCGGGGAGCTGTTTTTT
CDR3 protein: CASSRPRVGAGELFF

J gene: TRBJ2-7
V gene: TRBV27
clone size: -
D gene: -
CDR3 DNA: TGTGCCAGCGGTCACCTCTACGAGCAGTACTTC
CDR3 protein: CASGHLYEQYF

J gene: TRBJ1-2
V gene: TRBV19
clone size: -
D gene: -
CDR3 DNA: TGTGCCAGTAGCCCGCCCGGGGGATCCTATGGCTACACCTTC
CDR3 protein: CASSPPGGSYGYTF

J gene: TRBJ2-7
V gene: TRBV4-2
clone size: -
D gene: TRBD2
CDR3 DNA: TGTGCCAGCAGCCAAGTATTCCGACTAGCGGGAGGGAGGGGCTACGAGCAGTACTTC
CDR3 protein: CASSQVFRLAGGRGYEQYF

J gene: TRBJ2-1
V gene: TRBV6-5
clone size: -
D gene: TRBD2
CDR3 DNA: TGTGCCAGCAGTACAACCGGGACTATCAATGAGCAGTTCTTC
CDR3 protein: CASSTTGTINEQFF

J gene: TRBJ2-7
V gene: TRBV7-9
clone size: -
D gene: -
CDR3 DNA: TGTGCCAGCAGCTTAGCCAGAAGCTACGAGCAGTACTTC
CDR3 protein: CASSLARSYEQYF

J gene: TRBJ1-4
V gene: TRBV28
clone size: few
D gene: -
CDR3 DNA: TGTGCCAGCAGTTTTACAGGTGCGGGGGAAAAACTGTTTTTT
CDR3 protein: CASSFTGAGEKLFF

J gene: TRBJ2-5
V gene: TRBV29-1
clone size: once
D gene: TRBD1
CDR3 DNA: TGCAGCGTCGGGATGACAGGGGAAGAGACCCAGTACTTC
CDR3 protein: CSVGMTGEETQYF

J gene: TRBJ2-3
V gene: TRBV4-1
clone size: -
D gene: TRBD2
CDR3 DNA: TGCGCCAGCAGCCAAGATCCCAGCGGGACCCCTCTAACCAGCACAGATACGCAGTATTTT
CDR3 protein: CASSQDPSGTPLTSTDTQYF

J gene: TRBJ2-2
V gene: TRBV9
clone size: -
D gene: -
CDR3 DNA: TGTGCCAGCAGCGTACTCGACTTTATCCCCGGGGAGCTGTTTTTT
CDR3 protein: CASSVLDFIPGELFF

J gene: TRBJ2-2
V gene: TRBV5-6
clone size: -
D gene: -
CDR3 DNA: TGTGCCAGCAGCTTGGGGTCCGGGGAGCTGTTTTTT
CDR3 protein: CASSLGSGELFF

J gene: TRBJ1-1
V gene: TRBV5-1
clone size: -
D gene: -
CDR3 DNA: TGCGCCAGCAGCTTGGGGGTGGACCTCGGGGCTTTCTTT
CDR3 protein: CASSLGVDLGAFF

J gene: TRBJ2-1
V gene: TRBV11-3
clone size: once
D gene: TRBD2
CDR3 DNA: TGTGCCAGCAGCCCCACTAGCGGCCCGGCAGGTGAGCAGTTCTTC
CDR3 protein: CASSPTSGPAGEQFF

J gene: TRBJ2-7
V gene: TRBV6-5
clone size: -
D gene: -
CDR3 DNA: TGTGCCAGCAGTTACTCGAACGGCGAGCAGTACTTC
CDR3 protein: CASSYSNGEQYF

J gene: TRBJ1-2
V gene: TRBV29-1
clone size: -
D gene: -
CDR3 DNA: TGCAGCGTTGAAAGGGGGGGAAGAACTAACTATGGCTACACCTTC
CDR3 protein: CSVERGGRTNYGYTF

J gene: TRBJ2-1
V gene: TRBV15
clone size: once
D gene: TRBD1
CDR3 DNA: TGTGCCACCAGCAGAGATGTGGGACAGGTATACAATGAGCAGTTCTTC
CDR3 protein: CATSRDVGQVYNEQFF

J gene: TRBJ1-2
V gene: TRBV9
clone size: once
D gene: -
CDR3 DNA: TGTGCCAGCAGCCGTAGGGCACAGGGTGGCTACACCTTC
CDR3 protein: CASSRRAQGGYTF

J gene: TRBJ2-6
V gene: TRBV27
clone size: -
D gene: -
CDR3 DNA: TGTGCCAGCAGTTCGTACTTTGGGGCCAACGTCCTGACTTTC
CDR3 protein: CASSSYFGANVLTF

J gene: TRBJ1-2
V gene: TRBV27
clone size: -
D gene: -
CDR3 DNA: TGTGCCAGTCGGACAGATATTAACTATGGCTACACCTTC
CDR3 protein: CASRTDINYGYTF